These 20 T cell receptor beta chains were all obtained from the same sample, sequenced in a study of T cell responses to AZD1222 COVID-19 vaccine (TCRdb year 2021). To prepare the library, the immunoSEQ multiplex PCR assay was applied. The table comes from immuneACCESS by way of TCRdb, which keeps in-frame sequences with V and J called. Part of the clones is missing from these tables; in studies checked, under half for an unresolved V gene and the rest for unknown reasons. The sample table shows 200,000 or so clones, and about nine tenths are seen once. In total, the top ten clones hold roughly 0.99% of the sample. According to the study, the label for this sample's time point signals: baseline before first vaccination. The sequences come from peripheral blood, collected on day 0 of AZD1222 vaccination. These receptors originate from an adult in good health.

The chain links TRBV3-1 (or the pseudogene TRBV3-2) to TRBJ1-6; weak D call: TRBD1 (5 bases). Germline V gene data show CDR1 as LGHDT and CDR2 as YNNKEL (reference sequence). Trimming took off 0 bases at V and 10 bases at J, with 13 bases between the two ends. CDR3 size: 15 residues. The CDR3 bases are TGTGCCAGCAGCCAAGACAGGGATCTTTCCTCACCCCTCCACTTT. Translated, it gives CASSQDRDLSSPLHF.

The V call is TRBV9, the J call TRBJ1-1, with TRBD1 as a possible D gene (5 bases). The CDR3 is 14 residues long. The V gene's germline CDR1 is SGDLS and CDR2 YYNGEE. V lost 4 bases and J lost 4, with 14 bases in between. The CDR3 DNA reads as TGTGCCAGCAGCACCCACACGGGGGGCACTGAAGCTTTCTTT. Protein: CASSTHTGGTEAFF.

V usage is TRBV7-8 and J usage is TRBJ2-5, with D unclear. The CDR3 is 14 amino acids. The V gene lost 6 bases and the J gene lost 2 bases, with 13 bases spanning the gap. Germline CDR1 reads SGHVS; CDR2 reads FQNEAQ. The CDR3 bases are TGTGCCAGCAGACATGTCCGTGGGCAAGAGACCCAGTACTTC. Protein: CASRHVRGQETQYF.

The chain combines TRBV27 with TRBJ2-7; 9 nucleotides agree with TRBD1. The CDR3 is 15 amino acids. J gave up 1 base and V 6 bases, and 7 bases lay outside the gene matches. CDR1 and CDR2 from the germline V gene are MNHEY and SMNVEV (reference sequence). CDR3 bases: TGTGCCAGCAGCTTCTCCGGGACAGGGTCCTACGAGCAGTACTTC. Protein: CASSFSGTGSYEQYF.

The chain joins TRBV29-1 to TRBJ1-2, with 8 bases fitting TRBD1. The J segment lost 5 bases and the V segment lost 4 bases, leaving 6 bases of the junction unmatched. This CDR3 is 13 amino acids long. The germline gives CDR1 SQVTM, CDR2 ANQGSEA. The CDR3 protein is CSVGRTGKYGYTF. The CDR3 DNA reads TGCAGCGTTGGTCGGACAGGGAAGTATGGCTACACCTTC.

The chain has TRBV29-1 and TRBJ1-1; TRBD1 is a possible D gene (5 bases). V shed 3 bases and J shed 1 base, with 15 bases lying between them. Germline V CDR1 and CDR2: SQVTM, ANQGSEA. The CDR3 has 15 amino acids. The DNA for the CDR3 is TGCAGCGTTGATTTACGTGAGACAGCGAACACTGAAGCTTTCTTT. The encoded protein is CSVDLRETANTEAFF.

The CDR3 is CASTSGGQGKGYGYTF. The CDR3 bases are TGTGCCAGCACCTCGGGGGGGCAGGGAAAGGGCTATGGCTACACCTTC. The rearrangement links TRBV5-4 to TRBJ1-2; D perhaps matches TRBD1 (6 bases). Looked up from germline, CDR1 is SGHNT and CDR2 is YYREEE (reference sequence). The CDR3 loop spans 16 amino acids. The germline V and J ends were trimmed by 6 bases and 4 bases, with 22 bases remaining between them.

V is TRBV6-5 and J is TRBJ2-1; D possibly corresponds to TRBD2 (7 bases). The CDR3 is made up of 14 amino acids. Germline-derived CDR1 and CDR2 are MNHEY and SVGAGI. V gave up 8 bases and J gave up 5 bases, with 16 bases separating them. CDR3 protein: CASAEGGQHNEQFF. The CDR3 DNA reads as TGTGCCAGCGCTGAGGGGGGGCAACACAATGAGCAGTTCTTC.

This chain uses TRBV28 with TRBJ2-2, with 7 nucleotides matching TRBD2. In germline, CDR1 is MDHEN, CDR2 SYDVKM. The trim removed 5 bases at V and 2 bases at J, leaving 8 bases unmatched. CDR3 length: 16 residues. CDR3 nucleotides: TGTGCCAGCAGTCTCGCGGGGGACTTCAACACCGGGGAGCTGTTTTTT. Translating it yields CASSLAGDFNTGELFF.

V is TRBV5-1 and J is TRBJ2-5, with TRBD2 matching over 11 bases. The germline V gene has CDR1 SGHRS and CDR2 YFSETQ. The CDR3 runs 16 residues. V lost 3 bases to trimming and J lost 1 base; unmatched junction nucleotides: 5. Here the CDR3 reads CASSSTSGAFQETQYF. CDR3 coding DNA: TGCGCCAGCAGCTCGACTAGCGGGGCATTCCAAGAGACCCAGTACTTC.

In this sample, this clone turned up once. J is TRBJ1-1 and V is TRBV28; D gene unclear. The germline V gene has CDR1 MDHEN and CDR2 SYDVKM. The CDR3 totals 11 residues. The ends were cut back, 6 bases at V and 11 bases at J, with 13 bases in the middle. The CDR3 nucleotides are TGTGCCAGCAGCACCGGAGGAGAGGCTTTCTTT. It encodes CASSTGGEAFF.

This chain uses TRBV6-1 with TRBJ1-5, with D uncertain. The CDR3 has 13 residues. V lost 3 bases, J lost 7 bases, and 10 bases lay in between. CDR1 and CDR2 from the germline V gene are MNHNS and SASEGT. The CDR3 DNA is TGTGCCAGCAGTGATATCGGAGAGCAGCCCCAGCATTTT. Translation: CASSDIGEQPQHF.

This chain connects TRBV6-2 or TRBV6-3 to TRBJ1-1; TRBD1 is a possible D gene (5 bases). Germline V gene lookup returns CDR1 MNHEY and CDR2 SVGEGT. This CDR3 contains 17 residues. V lost 0 bases and J 6 bases, leaving 20 bases between the germline ends. The CDR3 region is CASSYSGGLGVMPEAFF. The CDR3 DNA is TGTGCCAGCAGTTACTCGGGGGGTCTGGGTGTGATGCCTGAAGCTTTCTTT.

V gene TRBV7-3 combines with J gene TRBJ2-7, with D possibly called TRBD1 or TRBD2 (5 bases each). The length of the CDR3 is 16 residues. The V gene lost 0 bases and the J gene lost 3 bases, with 15 bases spanning the gap. Germline CDR1 reads SGHTA; CDR2 reads FQGTGA. The CDR3 DNA reads as TGTGCCAGCAGCTTAACCTTAAATGGGACGGACTACGAGCAGTACTTC. Its translation: CASSLTLNGTDYEQYF.

V and J are TRBV7-8 and TRBJ2-5; TRBD2 agrees at 12 bases. Per germline, CDR1 SGHVS and CDR2 FQNEAQ. This CDR3 has 15 residues. Trimming at V came to 5 bases and at J to 2 bases, leaving 3 bases not matched to a gene. The chain's CDR3 is CASSPTSGGQETQYF. CDR3 DNA: TGTGCCAGCAGCCCGACTAGCGGGGGTCAAGAGACCCAGTACTTC.

J is TRBJ2-3 and V is TRBV29-1; 9 positions match TRBD1. The ends lost 5 bases at V and 0 bases at J; junction bases unmatched: 9. The CDR3 contains 16 residues. Germline CDR1 SQVTM, CDR2 ANQGSEA. The CDR3 sequence: CSVRTGTGYSTDTQYF. The CDR3 region has the DNA TGCAGCGTTAGAACCGGGACAGGGTACAGCACAGATACGCAGTATTTT.

The rearrangement uses TRBV6-5 and TRBJ2-2; a possible D gene is TRBD1 (6 bases). Germline loops: CDR1 MNHEY, CDR2 SVGAGI. Trimming took off 8 bases at V and 5 bases at J, with 15 bases between the two ends. This CDR3 comprises 14 residues. This chain's CDR3 is CASSAGDGTGELFF. Here the CDR3 DNA reads TGTGCCAGCTCGGCAGGGGATGGTACCGGGGAGCTGTTTTTT.

The V gene is TRBV19, the J gene TRBJ2-4; 7 bases line up with TRBD2. V lost 5 bases to trimming and J lost 0 bases; unmatched junction nucleotides: 4. The CDR3 runs to 15 residues. The germline gives CDR1 LNHDA, CDR2 SQIVND (reference sequence). CDR3 protein: CASSRGGGAKNIQYF. The CDR3 nucleotides are TGTGCCAGTAGTCGGGGCGGGGGAGCCAAAAACATTCAGTACTTC.

The chain couples TRBV2 to TRBJ2-2; 9 bases agree with TRBD2. CDR3 length equals 16 residues. Per the germline V gene, CDR1 is SNHLY and CDR2 is FYNNEI. The trim removed 4 bases at V and 7 bases at J, leaving 10 bases unmatched. This chain's CDR3 is CASSVLRGGQYGELFF. The DNA for the CDR3 is TGTGCCAGCAGTGTTTTGCGGGGGGGCCAATACGGGGAGCTGTTTTTT.

The chain couples TRBV7-8 to TRBJ2-2; D remains ambiguous. V was trimmed by 4 bases and J by 4 bases, leaving 13 bases between them. The CDR3 is 15 residues long. Germline V gene lookup returns CDR1 SGHVS and CDR2 FQNEAQ. CDR3 bases: TGTGCCAGCAGCTCAATGGCCACCACCACCGGGGAGCTGTTTTTT. It encodes CASSSMATTTGELFF.